This is a list of T cell receptor beta chains from one sample in a study of blood T cell repertoires in COVID-19. Assay used: immunoSEQ multiplex PCR; TCRdb lists only in-frame clones, some missing. Of 180,000 or so clones listed, 85% to 90% are singletons. Sequenced sample: PBMCs or T cells enriched from blood (not recorded which). These receptors were obtained from a man aged 40-49 years who had recovered from COVID-19. Each CDR3 is given with its conserved first and last residue. A D gene is named only where the DNA matches it firmly. Not every row has a clone size; where given, it reads once, few, many or a size class.

TRBV18	.	TRBJ1-1	.	CASSPRDFPLRAFF	TGTGCCAGCTCACCTAGAGACTTTCCGCTGCGAGCTTTCTTT
TRBV2	.	TRBJ2-5	.	CASSRGVGETQYF	TGTGCCAGCAGTAGAGGAGTAGGAGAGACCCAGTACTTC
TRBV3-1/TRBV3-2	.	TRBJ2-3	.	CASQDSTDTQYF	TGTGCCAGCCAGGATAGCACAGATACGCAGTATTTT
TRBV9	TRBD1	TRBJ2-5	.	CASSARRQGAPGIETQYF	TGTGCCAGCAGCGCTAGGAGACAGGGGGCGCCGGGTATTGAGACCCAGTACTTC
TRBV13	TRBD2	TRBJ2-1	.	CASSPPTSGGNNEQFF	TGTGCCAGCAGCCCTCCGACTAGCGGGGGAAACAATGAGCAGTTCTTC
TRBV2	TRBD1	TRBJ2-1	once	CASRETGGSDNEQFF	TGTGCCAGCAGGGAGACAGGGGGGTCGGACAATGAGCAGTTCTTC
TRBV2	.	TRBJ1-3	.	CASSDLGGPNSGNTIYF	TGTGCCAGCAGTGACCTGGGGGGGCCCAACTCTGGAAACACCATATATTTT
TRBV7-2	.	TRBJ1-3	.	CASSQNGAPNTIYF	TGTGCCAGCAGTCAAAATGGGGCACCCAACACCATATATTTT
TRBV25-1	.	TRBJ1-1	.	CASSHPDSLEAFF	TGTGCCAGCAGTCACCCGGACTCCTTAGAAGCTTTCTTT
TRBV27	TRBD1	TRBJ2-5	.	CASRGGWTGGQETQYF	TGTGCCAGCAGGGGCGGATGGACAGGGGGGCAAGAGACCCAGTACTTC
TRBV7-9	.	TRBJ2-7	.	CASSTDRVSYEQYF	TGTGCCAGCAGTACCGACAGAGTATCGTACGAGCAGTACTTC
TRBV24-1	.	TRBJ1-2	.	CATSQGANYGYTF	TGTGCCACCAGTCAGGGTGCTAACTATGGCTACACCTTC
TRBV4-2	TRBD1	TRBJ2-2	.	CASSQGRQGSGELFF	TGTGCCAGCAGCCAAGGTCGACAGGGCTCCGGGGAGCTGTTTTTT
TRBV27	.	TRBJ1-6	once	CASSKTGVNSPLHF	TGTGCCAGCAGTAAGACAGGAGTAAATTCACCCCTCCACTTT
TRBV19	.	TRBJ1-1	.	CASTEGNTEAFF	TGTGCCAGTACGGAGGGCAACACTGAAGCTTTCTTT
TRBV5-1	.	TRBJ2-1	.	CASSLHSQGSYNEQFF	TGCGCCAGCAGCTTGCATTCCCAGGGGTCCTACAATGAGCAGTTCTTC
TRBV5-1	TRBD2	TRBJ2-5	.	CASSHRTSGGETQYF	TGCGCCAGCAGCCATAGGACTAGCGGGGGGGAGACCCAGTACTTC
TRBV30	.	TRBJ1-1	few	CAWSVQENTEAFF	TGTGCCTGGAGTGTTCAGGAGAACACTGAAGCTTTCTTT
TRBV9	TRBD1	TRBJ1-1	.	CASSVASGGIPEAFF	TGTGCCAGCAGCGTAGCATCAGGGGGTATCCCTGAAGCTTTCTTT
TRBV7-2	.	TRBJ1-5	.	CASSLNGGGGQPQHF	TGTGCCAGCAGCTTAAATGGCGGGGGTGGGCAGCCCCAGCATTTT
TRBV27	.	TRBJ1-2	.	CASSLRRGDGYTF	TGTGCCAGCAGTTTAAGAAGGGGTGATGGCTACACCTTC
TRBV3-1/TRBV3-2	.	TRBJ1-2	.	CASSQGTPGYTF	TGTGCCAGCAGCCAAGGGACACCCGGCTACACCTTC
TRBV5-1	TRBD1	TRBJ1-1	.	CASSLDGQGRGAFF	TGCGCCAGCAGCCTGGATGGACAGGGACGGGGAGCTTTCTTT
TRBV28	TRBD1	TRBJ1-2	.	CASSVTGLSGYTF	TGTGCCAGCAGCGTGACAGGGTTGAGCGGCTACACCTTC
TRBV19	.	TRBJ2-2	.	CASSFRDSGELFF	TGTGCCAGTAGTTTCAGGGATTCCGGGGAGCTGTTTTTT
TRBV27	TRBD2	TRBJ2-7	.	CASGSGSGTYEQYF	TGTGCCAGCGGTAGCGGGAGTGGAACCTACGAGCAGTACTTC
TRBV5-1	.	TRBJ2-7	.	CASSYRTGPTMEQYF	TGCGCCAGCAGCTACCGGACTGGACCTACGATGGAGCAGTACTTC
TRBV6-5	.	TRBJ1-2	.	CASTANREIYGYTF	TGTGCCAGCACCGCGAACAGGGAAATCTATGGCTACACCTTC
TRBV28	TRBD1	TRBJ2-5	.	CASSLPQGVGQDPPRYF	TGTGCCAGCAGTTTACCCCAAGGAGTGGGACAGGACCCCCCGCGGTACTTC
TRBV4-2	.	TRBJ1-2	.	CASSQDAEGYTF	TGTGCCAGCAGCCAAGATGCGGAGGGCTACACCTTC
TRBV12-3/TRBV12-4	.	TRBJ2-7	.	CASAWTAEREYF	TGTGCCAGCGCTTGGACAGCGGAAAGGGAGTACTTC
TRBV4-1	TRBD1	TRBJ2-1	.	CASSTRTGGAGDEQFF	TGCGCCAGCAGCACTCGGACAGGGGGCGCAGGGGATGAGCAGTTCTTC
TRBV13	TRBD1	TRBJ1-4	.	CASRSTGNEKLFF	TGTGCCAGCAGGTCGACAGGGAATGAAAAACTGTTTTTT
TRBV12-3/TRBV12-4	TRBD1	TRBJ2-7	.	CASSPQGFEQYF	TGTGCCAGCAGTCCACAGGGGTTCGAGCAGTACTTC
TRBV5-1	.	TRBJ2-2	.	CASSLAQSSLVNTGELFF	TGCGCCAGCAGCTTGGCTCAGTCATCTCTAGTAAACACCGGGGAGCTGTTTTTT
TRBV19	TRBD1	TRBJ1-5	.	CASSRSRDRGIQPQHF	TGTGCCAGTAGTCGTTCCAGGGACAGGGGGATTCAGCCCCAGCATTTT
TRBV2	.	TRBJ1-3	few	CASNGDSGNTIYF	TGTGCCAGCAACGGGGATAGTGGAAACACCATATATTTT
TRBV21-1	.	TRBJ1-2	.	CASSKTCGGPQTANYGYTF	TGTGCCAGCAGCAAAACTTGCGGGGGCCCACAGACAGCTAACTATGGCTACACCTTC
TRBV27	.	TRBJ1-1	.	CASSPGLGNTEAFF	TGTGCCAGCAGTCCTGGACTGGGGAACACTGAAGCTTTCTTT
TRBV5-1	TRBD2	TRBJ2-3	.	CASRYSGTSTDTQYF	TGCGCCAGCAGGTATAGCGGGACTAGCACAGATACGCAGTATTTT
TRBV28	.	TRBJ1-5	.	CASSSNSNQPQHF	TGTGCCAGCAGTTCAAATAGCAATCAGCCCCAGCATTTT